What follows are 2 T cell receptor beta chains derived from one specimen sequenced in a study of blood T cell repertoires in COVID-19. The assay was immunoSEQ multiplex PCR, and TCRdb's table has in-frame clones only and misses some. The repertoire consists of a few hundred thousand clones, with roughly 86% occurring once and the leading ten covering about 10%. Specimen: peripheral blood. The receptors originated from a woman aged 25 to 45 with COVID-19, enrolled during active disease.

V and J are TRBV11-2 and TRBJ2-2; a possible D gene is TRBD2 (5 bases). Trimming removed 5 bases at V and 6 bases at J, with 16 bases between. The CDR3 is made up of 15 amino acids. Germline-derived CDR1 and CDR2 are SGHAT and FQNNGV. Here the CDR3 reads CASSRGRGRPGELFF. The DNA for the CDR3 is TGTGCCAGCAGCCGAGGACGGGGAAGACCCGGGGAGCTGTTTTTT. Based on the CDR3 plus reference TRBV11-2 and TRBJ2-2, the full variable domain is EAGVAQSPRYKIIEKRQSVAFWCNPISGHATLYWYQQILGQGPKLLIQFQNNGVVDDSQLPKDRFSAERLKGVDSTLKIQPAKLEDSAVYLCASSRGRGRPGELFFGEGSRLTVL.

The genes are TRBV4-2 and TRBJ1-2, with a tentative D call TRBD1 (5 bases). This CDR3 is 13 amino acids long. Germline CDR1 is LGHNA and CDR2 is YNFKEQ. Trimming shortened V by 7 bases and J by 6 bases, and 15 bases separated the two germline ends. The CDR3 region is CASTELGRNGYTF. The CDR3 DNA is TGTGCCAGCACGGAGTTGGGGCGGAATGGCTACACCTTC.